The 31 T cell receptor beta chains reported below all come from one sample, sequenced in a study of cytomegalovirus exposure and HLA in healthy donors. 13 Jbeta primers and 60 Vbeta primers were used for the PCR. The protocol was immunoSEQ multiplex PCR, while the TCRdb copy is restricted to in-frame clones and leaves out a portion. The sample data list some 72,000 clones. The material sequenced was PBMCs. The source of these receptors is a boy aged 10-17 years in good health and CMV-seronegative.

The chain uses TRBV12-2 and TRBJ1-1; the table's D call TRBD1 went unverified against the DNA. TRBV12-2 is listed as a pseudogene. The CDR3 spans 19 residues. The CDR3 sequence: CASRLYQGTDRGPVTEAFF. The CDR3 coding sequence is TGTGCAAGTCGCTTATATCAAGGTACAGACAGGGGGCCGGTCACTGAAGCTTTCTTT.

The chain employs TRBV29-1 and TRBJ2-7; TRBD1 is a possible D gene (7 bases). CDR3 length equals 12 residues. The germline V and J ends were trimmed by 8 bases and 7 bases, with 18 bases remaining between them. Germline-derived CDR1 and CDR2 are SQVTM and ANQGSEA. The CDR3: CSSSGGSEEQYF. The CDR3 nucleotides are TGCAGCTCCTCAGGGGGGTCGGAAGAGCAGTACTTC.

The chain is built from TRBV10-3 and TRBJ2-1; 7 nucleotides agree with TRBD1. Germline V lookup: CDR1 ENHRY, CDR2 SYGVKD. With 6 bases clipped from V and 2 bases from J, the junction kept 4 bases outside the gene matches. CDR3 length: 14 residues. The CDR3 sequence is CAISTGQTYNEQFF. In DNA, the CDR3 is TGTGCCATCAGCACGGGACAGACCTACAATGAGCAGTTCTTC.

As concerns this clone: The sample contains more than one DNA sequence encoding this CDR3. The genes are TRBV5-1 and TRBJ1-2; D gene uncertain. Looked up from germline, CDR1 is SGHRS and CDR2 is YFSETQ. Trimming left V 0 bases short and J 2 bases short, with 8 bases between. CDR3 length: 14 amino acids. The CDR3 loop reads CASSLGQANYGYTF. The CDR3 bases are TGCGCCAGCAGCTTGGGCCAGGCCAACTATGGCTACACCTTC. The variable domain in full, completed from reference TRBV5-1 and TRBJ1-2, reads KAGVTQTPRYLIKTRGQQVTLSCSPISGHRSVSWYQQTPGQGLQFLFEYFSETQRNKGNFPGRFSGRQFSNSRSEMNVSTLELGDSALYLCASSLGQANYGYTFGSGTRLTVV.

This chain's CDR3 is CASSFRSSYEQYF. The CDR3 region has the DNA TGTGCCAGCAGCTTTAGGAGCTCCTACGAGCAGTACTTC. The chain combines TRBV5-4 with TRBJ2-7, with D hard to call. The CDR3 contains 13 residues. Deletions cut 2 bases from V and 0 bases from J, with 6 bases between. Per germline, CDR1 SGHNT and CDR2 YYREEE (reference sequence). The complete variable domain, with remaining parts taken from reference TRBV5-4 and TRBJ2-7, reads ETGVTQSPTHLIKTRGQQVTLRCSSQSGHNTVSWYQQALGQGPQFIFQYYREEENGRGNFPPRFSGLQFPNYSSELNVNALELDDSALYLCASSFRSSYEQYFGPGTRLTVT.

The chain combines TRBV5-4 with TRBJ2-7; 7 positions agree with TRBD1. Germline trimming cut 4 bases from V and 6 bases from J; bases unmatched to any gene: 7. The CDR3 covers 13 residues. Germline lookup yields CDR1 SGHNT and CDR2 YYREEE (reference sequence). CDR3 coding DNA: TGTGCCAGCAGCCCAGGGGGAAAGGGCGAGCAGTACTTC. Translated: CASSPGGKGEQYF.

On this clone: Other DNA sequences in the same sample also yield this CDR3. The V and J genes are TRBV15 and TRBJ1-1; 7 nucleotides align to TRBD1. This CDR3 has 15 residues. The germline CDR1 and CDR2 sequences are LNHNV and YYDKDF (reference sequence). Unmatched junction bases numbered 7, after V lost 2 bases and J lost 4 bases. The CDR3 sequence: CATSRLHAGGTEAFF. In DNA, the CDR3 is TGTGCCACCAGCAGACTCCACGCAGGGGGCACTGAAGCTTTCTTT. The variable domain in full, completed from reference TRBV15 and TRBJ1-1, reads DAMVIQNPRYQVTQFGKPVTLSCSQTLNHNVMYWYQQKSSQAPKLLFHYYDKDFNNEADTPDNFQSRRPNTSFCFLDIRSPGLGDTAMYLCATSRLHAGGTEAFFGQGTRLTVV.

The V and J genes are TRBV6-5 and TRBJ2-5; D perhaps matches TRBD1 (5 bases). Germline CDR1 reads MNHEY; CDR2 reads SVGAGI. Trimming took off 6 bases at V and 3 bases at J, with 14 bases between the two ends. The CDR3 consists of 14 residues. CDR3 region: CASSPDRPKETQYF. As DNA, the CDR3 is TGTGCCAGCAGCCCAGACAGACCGAAAGAGACCCAGTACTTC.

This chain joins TRBV7-6 and TRBJ2-6, with 7 bases aligning to TRBD1. Germline CDR1 SGHVS, CDR2 FNYEAQ. CDR3 length equals 17 residues. The V and J ends lost 5 bases and 4 bases, in that order; junction bases with no gene match: 11. CDR3 protein: CASSPPGQKPGANVLTF. The CDR3 nucleotides are TGTGCCAGCAGCCCACCGGGACAGAAGCCCGGGGCCAACGTCCTGACTTTC. Complete variable domain (other parts from reference TRBV7-6 and TRBJ2-6): GAGVSQSPRYKVTKRGQDVALRCDPISGHVSLYWYRQALGQGPEFLTYFNYEAQQDKSGLPNDRFSAERPEGSISTLTIQRTEQRDSAMYRCASSPPGQKPGANVLTFGAGSRLTVL.

CDR3 DNA: TGCGCCAGCAGCCAAGCTCATGCAGGGCGGGAGACCCAGTACTTC. Protein: CASSQAHAGRETQYF. The chain recombines TRBV4-1 with TRBJ2-5; D perhaps matches TRBD1 (5 bases). This CDR3 contains 15 residues. CDR1 and CDR2 from the germline V gene are MGHRA and YSYEKL. The ends were cut back, 1 base at V and 5 bases at J, with 14 bases in the middle.

The chain has TRBV9 and TRBJ1-1; a weak D match, TRBD1 (5 bases). The CDR3 sequence is 14 residues long. Per germline, CDR1 SGDLS and CDR2 YYNGEE. The V end was cut by 10 bases, the J end by 3 bases, with 19 bases between. The CDR3 region is CAFGGGLEHTEAFF. The CDR3 DNA is TGTGCCTTTGGGGGGGGGTTGGAGCACACTGAAGCTTTCTTT.

V and J are TRBV29-1 and TRBJ1-1; a weak D match, TRBD1 (6 bases). Deletions cut 1 base from V and 4 bases from J, with 19 bases between. This CDR3 is built from 16 residues. Germline V lookup: CDR1 SQVTM, CDR2 ANQGSEA. CDR3 in DNA: TGCAGCGTTGAAGTCTCTCCAGGGGTTAAGGGCACTGAAGCTTTCTTT. The encoded protein is CSVEVSPGVKGTEAFF.

The DNA for the CDR3 is TGTGCCAGCAGCCTACAGGGGCGTCCGGGTAATTCACCCCTCCACTTT. Protein sequence: CASSLQGRPGNSPLHF. This chain uses TRBV5-6 with TRBJ1-6; 7 bases are shared with TRBD1. Per germline, CDR1 SGHDT and CDR2 YYEEEE. The CDR3 loop spans 16 amino acids. The J segment lost 6 bases and the V segment lost 4 bases, leaving 10 bases of the junction unmatched. The whole variable domain, filled in from reference TRBV5-6 and TRBJ1-6, reads DAGVTQSPTHLIKTRGQQVTLRCSPKSGHDTVSWYQQALGQGPQFIFQYYEEEERQRGNFPDRFSGHQFPNYSSELNVNALLLGDSALYLCASSLQGRPGNSPLHFGNGTRLTVT.

The V gene is TRBV5-4, the J gene TRBJ2-5, with TRBD2 as a possible D gene (6 bases). Germline V CDR1 and CDR2: SGHNT, YYREEE (reference sequence). V lost 4 bases, J lost 5 bases, and 12 bases lay in between. The CDR3 runs to 13 residues. As DNA, the CDR3 is TGTGCCAGCAGCCTCAGGGAGGCGGAGACCCAGTACTTC. Translating it yields CASSLREAETQYF.

The V gene is TRBV7-8, the J gene TRBJ2-7, with 10 bases lining up with TRBD2. This CDR3 is 16 amino acids long. V was pared by 1 base and J by 3 bases, with 6 bases of the junction left unmatched. The V gene's germline CDR1 is SGHVS and CDR2 FQNEAQ. CDR3 in DNA: TGTGCCAGCAGCTTAGTGAGGGGGACTAGCGTCTACGAGCAGTACTTC. The encoded protein is CASSLVRGTSVYEQYF.

This chain connects TRBV11-2 to TRBJ1-1; the D gene is possibly TRBD1 (6 bases). The CDR3 loop spans 15 amino acids. Germline assignment: CDR1 SGHAT and CDR2 FQNNGV. Trimming left V 1 base short and J 6 bases short, with 15 bases between. This CDR3 reads CASSLVAGAGAEAFF. Here the CDR3 DNA reads TGTGCCAGCAGCTTAGTGGCGGGGGCAGGGGCTGAAGCTTTCTTT.

V and J are TRBV13 and TRBJ1-2; D gene ambiguous. Trimming shortened V by 5 bases and J by 3 bases, and 13 bases separated the two germline ends. Germline CDR1 PRHDT, CDR2 FYEKMQ (reference sequence). This CDR3 contains 14 residues. In DNA form, the CDR3 reads TGTGCCAGCAGCCGTCGGACTGCCTACTATGGCTACACCTTC. Translating it yields CASSRRTAYYGYTF.

The CDR3 DNA sequence: TGTGCCAGCCGGGACAGGGGGGGAAAACTGTTTTTT. Translated: CASRDRGGKLFF. The rearrangement joins TRBV6-1 to TRBJ1-4; 11 bases agree with TRBD1. Germline-derived CDR1 and CDR2 are MNHNS and SASEGT. With 8 bases clipped from V and 10 bases from J, the junction kept 3 bases outside the gene matches. The CDR3 extends over 12 amino acids.

This rearrangement joins TRBV6-6 to TRBJ2-4; no reliable D call. The CDR3 totals 16 residues. Germline CDR1 and CDR2: MNHNY and SVGAGI (reference sequence). With 0 bases removed from V and 5 bases from J, the gap between germline ends came to 14 bases. The DNA of the CDR3 is TGTGCCAGCAGTTACTCATCACATAGCCCCCAAAACATTCAGTACTTC. It is translated as CASSYSSHSPQNIQYF.

This chain links TRBV5-1 with TRBJ2-6, with a possible D match to TRBD2 (6 bases). CDR1 and CDR2 (germline): SGHRS, YFSETQ. The length of the CDR3 is 18 residues. The V gene lost 0 bases and the J gene lost 0 bases, with 13 bases spanning the gap. The CDR3 region is CASSLATSPNSGANVLTF. The CDR3, as DNA: TGCGCCAGCAGCTTGGCGACTAGTCCTAACTCTGGGGCCAACGTCCTGACTTTC.

The chain combines TRBV5-4 with TRBJ2-6; 11 nucleotides match TRBD2. Germline V CDR1 and CDR2: SGHNT, YYREEE (reference sequence). The CDR3 covers 20 residues. V lost 0 bases and J lost 0; bases outside the gene matches: 8. The CDR3 is CASSLGMASGGLSGANVLTF. The CDR3 nucleotides are TGTGCCAGCAGCTTGGGGATGGCTAGCGGGGGGCTCTCTGGGGCCAACGTCCTGACTTTC.

This sequence joins TRBV30 and TRBJ2-7; a possible D gene is TRBD1 (5 bases). Germline assignment: CDR1 GTSNPN and CDR2 SVGIG (reference sequence). V was trimmed by 2 bases and J by 2 bases, leaving 7 bases between them. The CDR3 totals 12 residues. DNA for the CDR3: TGTGCCTGGAGTCAGGGCGCCTACGAGCAGTACTTC. Its protein product is CAWSQGAYEQYF.

The chain joins TRBV14 to TRBJ2-3, with D uncertain. The V gene lost 2 bases and the J gene lost 5 bases, with 5 bases spanning the gap. Germline values: CDR1 SGHDN, CDR2 FVKESK. The CDR3 runs 12 residues. The CDR3 reads CASSQSGDTQYF. DNA for the CDR3: TGTGCCAGCAGCCAATCAGGAGATACGCAGTATTTT.

The rearrangement uses TRBV15 and TRBJ1-5, with 9 bases identical to TRBD1. Per the germline V gene, CDR1 is LNHNV and CDR2 is YYDKDF (reference sequence). The CDR3 has 15 residues. The junction had 4 bases not matched to a gene; V was cut back by 0 bases and J by 7 bases. The CDR3 sequence: CATSREDRGVQPQHF. For the CDR3, the DNA is TGTGCCACCAGCAGAGAAGACAGGGGGGTACAGCCCCAGCATTTT.

The V gene is TRBV5-6, the J gene TRBJ2-1, with D possibly matching TRBD2 (7 bases). Germline V gene sequence: CDR1 SGHDT, CDR2 YYEEEE. The CDR3 spans 15 residues. With 0 bases removed from V and 5 bases from J, the gap between germline ends came to 12 bases. CDR3 in amino acids: CASSLVGGGNNEQFF. The CDR3 region has the DNA TGTGCCAGCAGCTTGGTGGGGGGGGGCAACAATGAGCAGTTCTTC.

The V call is TRBV7-9, the J call TRBJ2-2; the match to TRBD2 covers 9 bases. This CDR3 spans 17 amino acids. After removal of 0 bases from V and 5 bases from J, the junction contained 7 bases not matched to a gene. Germline CDR1 is SEHNR and CDR2 is FQNEAQ (reference sequence). DNA of the CDR3: TGTGCCAGCAGCTTAGCTCTGCGGGAGGGCGATACCGGGGAGCTGTTTTTT. This translates into CASSLALREGDTGELFF.

The genes are TRBV6-5 and TRBJ1-1, with TRBD1 as a possible D gene (5 bases). The CDR3 contains 14 residues. The germline gives CDR1 MNHEY, CDR2 SVGAGI. The V end lost 6 bases, the J end lost 1 base, and 12 bases lay between the germline ends. The DNA for the CDR3 is TGTGCCAGCAGCCTACACGGGGGGAACACTGAAGCTTTCTTT. Amino acids: CASSLHGGNTEAFF.

V gene TRBV5-4 combines with J gene TRBJ2-7, with TRBD2 matching 11 bases. Per germline, CDR1 SGHNT and CDR2 YYREEE (reference sequence). CDR3 length: 15 amino acids. J gave up 1 base and V 2 bases, and 2 bases lay outside the gene matches. CDR3 DNA sequence: TGTGCCAGCAGCTTTAGCGGGGGGGATTCCTACGAGCAGTACTTC. It translates to CASSFSGGDSYEQYF.

The chain employs TRBV2 and TRBJ2-7; 8 bases align to TRBD1. Germline trimming cut 8 bases from V and 3 bases from J; bases unmatched to any gene: 9. Germline V gene lookup returns CDR1 SNHLY and CDR2 FYNNEI. This CDR3 spans 14 amino acids. The CDR3 DNA reads as TGTGCCAGCGTCCAAGGACAGGGCCTCTACGAGCAGTACTTC. This translates into CASVQGQGLYEQYF.

The genes are TRBV27 and TRBJ1-5; 9 nucleotides agree with TRBD1. Germline V CDR1 and CDR2: MNHEY, SMNVEV (reference sequence). V dropped 6 bases and J dropped 5; count of bases not matched to a gene: 14. The CDR3 length is 17 residues. This CDR3 reads CASRYTLGQGEDQPQHF. The CDR3 DNA reads TGTGCCAGCAGATACACCTTGGGACAGGGAGAAGATCAGCCCCAGCATTTT.

The gene calls are TRBV6-1 and TRBJ1-5; 9 bases match TRBD1. Germline CDR1 is MNHNS and CDR2 is SASEGT. The J segment lost 4 bases and the V segment lost 1 base, leaving 11 bases of the junction unmatched. The CDR3 spans 18 residues. The CDR3 DNA sequence: TGTGCCAGCAGTGAAGTAGGGGACAGGGTGGTGGCAAATCAGCCCCAGCATTTT. Encoded protein: CASSEVGDRVVANQPQHF.